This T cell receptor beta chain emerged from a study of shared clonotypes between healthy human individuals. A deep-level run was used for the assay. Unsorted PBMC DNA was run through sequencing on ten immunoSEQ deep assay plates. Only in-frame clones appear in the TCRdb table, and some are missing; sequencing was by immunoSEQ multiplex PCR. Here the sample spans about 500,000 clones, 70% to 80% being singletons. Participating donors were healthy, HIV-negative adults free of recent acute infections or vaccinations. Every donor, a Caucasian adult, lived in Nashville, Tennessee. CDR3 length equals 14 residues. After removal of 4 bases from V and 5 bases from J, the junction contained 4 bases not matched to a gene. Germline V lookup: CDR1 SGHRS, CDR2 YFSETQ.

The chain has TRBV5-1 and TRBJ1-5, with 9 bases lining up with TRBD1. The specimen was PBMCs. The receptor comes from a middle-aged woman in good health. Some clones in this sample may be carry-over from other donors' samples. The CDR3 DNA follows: TGCGCCAGCAGCCCGGACAGGGGAGATCAGCCCCAGCATTTT. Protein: CASSPDRGDQPQHF.